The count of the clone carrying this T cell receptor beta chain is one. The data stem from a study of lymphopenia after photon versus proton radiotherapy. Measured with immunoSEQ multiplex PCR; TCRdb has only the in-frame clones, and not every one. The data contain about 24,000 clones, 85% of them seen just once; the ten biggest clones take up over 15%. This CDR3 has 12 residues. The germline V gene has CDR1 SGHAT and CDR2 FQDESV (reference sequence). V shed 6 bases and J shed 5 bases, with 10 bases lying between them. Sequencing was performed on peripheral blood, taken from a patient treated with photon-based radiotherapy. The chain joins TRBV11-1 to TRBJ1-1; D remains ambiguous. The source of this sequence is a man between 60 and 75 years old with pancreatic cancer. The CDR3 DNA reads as TGTGCCAGCAGTTCTCGTCGAACTGAAGCTTTCTTT. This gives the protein CASSSRRTEAFF.